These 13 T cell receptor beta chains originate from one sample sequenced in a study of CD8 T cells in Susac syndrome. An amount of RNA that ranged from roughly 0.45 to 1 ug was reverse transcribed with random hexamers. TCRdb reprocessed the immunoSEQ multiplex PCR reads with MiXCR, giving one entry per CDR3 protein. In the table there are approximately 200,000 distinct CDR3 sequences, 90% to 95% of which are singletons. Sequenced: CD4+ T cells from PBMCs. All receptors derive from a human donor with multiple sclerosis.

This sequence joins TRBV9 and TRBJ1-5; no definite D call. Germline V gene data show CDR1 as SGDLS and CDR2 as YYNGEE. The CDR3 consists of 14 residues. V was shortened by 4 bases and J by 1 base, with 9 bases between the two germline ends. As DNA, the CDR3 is TGTGCCAGCAGCAGGGCCAGGAGCAATCAGCCCCAGCATTTT. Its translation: CASSRARSNQPQHF.

The CDR3 sequence is CASSSPPSRGETQYF. CDR3 bases: TGTGCCAGCAGCTCCCCCCCGTCCAGGGGAGAGACCCAGTACTTC. The V gene is TRBV11-3, the J gene TRBJ2-5, with D perhaps matching TRBD1 (6 bases). Germline V gives CDR1 SGHNT, CDR2 YENEEA. V was shortened by 4 bases and J by 4 bases, with 16 bases between the two germline ends. This CDR3 comprises 15 residues. Full variable domain (missing parts from reference TRBV11-3 and TRBJ2-5): EAGVVQSPRYKIIEKKQPVAFWCNPISGHNTLYWYLQNLGQGPELLIRYENEEAVDDSQLPKDRFSAERLKGVDSTLKIQPAELGDSAVYLCASSSPPSRGETQYFGPGTRLLVL.

CDR3 sequence: CSASFRDYEQYF. CDR3 DNA sequence: TGCAGTGCTAGTTTCAGGGACTACGAGCAGTACTTC. The chain links TRBV20-1 to TRBJ2-7; the D gene is possibly TRBD1 (5 bases). The CDR3 covers 12 residues. Germline V gene data show CDR1 as DFQATT and CDR2 as SNEGSKA (reference sequence). Trimming removed 3 bases at V and 3 bases at J, with 9 bases between.

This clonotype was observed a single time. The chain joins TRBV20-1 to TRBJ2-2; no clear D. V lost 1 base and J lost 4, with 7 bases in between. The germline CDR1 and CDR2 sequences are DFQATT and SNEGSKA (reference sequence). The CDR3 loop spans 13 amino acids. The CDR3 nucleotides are TGCAGTGCTAGAGTTGTGGCCACCGGGGAGCTGTTTTTT. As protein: CSARVVATGELFF.

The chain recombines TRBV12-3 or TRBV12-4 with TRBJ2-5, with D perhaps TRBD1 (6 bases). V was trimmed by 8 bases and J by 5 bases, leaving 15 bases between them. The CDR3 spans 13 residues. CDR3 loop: CASWPGAGETQYF. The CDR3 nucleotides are TGTGCCAGCTGGCCAGGGGCAGGGGAGACCCAGTACTTC.

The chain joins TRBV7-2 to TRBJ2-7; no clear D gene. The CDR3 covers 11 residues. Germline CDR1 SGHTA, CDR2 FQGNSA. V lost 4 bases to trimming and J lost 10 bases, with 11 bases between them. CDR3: CASSSRITQYF. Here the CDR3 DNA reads TGTGCCAGCAGCTCTAGAATAACCCAGTACTTC.

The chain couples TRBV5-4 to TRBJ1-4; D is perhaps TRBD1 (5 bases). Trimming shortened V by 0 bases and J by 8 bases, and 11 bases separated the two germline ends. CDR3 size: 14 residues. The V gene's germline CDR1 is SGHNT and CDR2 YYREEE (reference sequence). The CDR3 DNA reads TGTGCCAGCAGCTTGGATGGGGGTCAAGAAAAACTGTTTTTT. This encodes CASSLDGGQEKLFF.

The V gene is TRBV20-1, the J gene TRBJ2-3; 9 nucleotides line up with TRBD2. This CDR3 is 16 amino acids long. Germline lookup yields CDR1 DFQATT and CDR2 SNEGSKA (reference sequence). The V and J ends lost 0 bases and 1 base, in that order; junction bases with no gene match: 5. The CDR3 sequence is CSARDMLAGRTDTQYF. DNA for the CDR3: TGCAGTGCTAGAGATATGCTAGCGGGACGCACAGATACGCAGTATTTT.

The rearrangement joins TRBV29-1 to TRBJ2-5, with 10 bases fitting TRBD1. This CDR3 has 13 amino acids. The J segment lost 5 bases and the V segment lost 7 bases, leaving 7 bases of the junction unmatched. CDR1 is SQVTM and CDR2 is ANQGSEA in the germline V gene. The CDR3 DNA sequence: TGCAGCGCCATGGGACAGGGGCGTGAGACCCAGTACTTC. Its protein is CSAMGQGRETQYF. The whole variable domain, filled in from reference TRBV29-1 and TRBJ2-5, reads SAVISQKPSRDICQRGTSLTIQCQVDSQVTMMFWYRQQPGQSLTLIATANQGSEATYESGFVIDKFPISRPNLTFSTLTVSNMSPEDSSIYLCSAMGQGRETQYFGPGTRLLVL.

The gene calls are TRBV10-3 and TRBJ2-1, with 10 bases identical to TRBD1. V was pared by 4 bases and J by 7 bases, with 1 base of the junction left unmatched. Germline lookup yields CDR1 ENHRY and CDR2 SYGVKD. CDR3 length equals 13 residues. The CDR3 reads CAISGTGGNEQFF. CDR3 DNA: TGTGCCATCAGTGGGACAGGGGGGAATGAGCAGTTCTTC.

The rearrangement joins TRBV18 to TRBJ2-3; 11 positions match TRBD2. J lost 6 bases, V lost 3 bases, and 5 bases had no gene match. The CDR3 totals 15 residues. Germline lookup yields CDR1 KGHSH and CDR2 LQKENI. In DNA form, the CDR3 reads TGTGCCAGCTCACCGGGACTAGCGGACATCGATACGCAGTATTTT. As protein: CASSPGLADIDTQYF. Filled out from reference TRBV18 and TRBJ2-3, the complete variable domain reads NAGVMQNPRHLVRRRGQEARLRCSPMKGHSHVYWYRQLPEEGLKFMVYLQKENIIDESGMPKERFSAEFPKEGPSILRIQQVVRGDSAAYFCASSPGLADIDTQYFGPGTRLTVL.

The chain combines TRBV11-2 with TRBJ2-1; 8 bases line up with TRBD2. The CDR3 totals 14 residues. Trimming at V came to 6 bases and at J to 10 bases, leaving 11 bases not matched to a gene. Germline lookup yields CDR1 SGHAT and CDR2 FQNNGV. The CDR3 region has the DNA TGTGCCAGCAGAAGTACCAGCGGGGGAGAAGAGCAGTTCTTC. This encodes CASRSTSGGEEQFF. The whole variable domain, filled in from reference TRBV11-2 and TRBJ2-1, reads EAGVAQSPRYKIIEKRQSVAFWCNPISGHATLYWYQQILGQGPKLLIQFQNNGVVDDSQLPKDRFSAERLKGVDSTLKIQPAKLEDSAVYLCASRSTSGGEEQFFGPGTRLTVL.

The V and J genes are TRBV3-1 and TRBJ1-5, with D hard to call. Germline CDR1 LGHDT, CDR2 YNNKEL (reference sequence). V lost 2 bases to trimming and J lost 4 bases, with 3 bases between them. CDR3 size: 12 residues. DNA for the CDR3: TGTGCCAGCAGCCAACCTAATCAGCCCCAGCATTTT. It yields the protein CASSQPNQPQHF.